Described below is a single T cell receptor beta chain sequence and its context. The antigen is unknown. This sample was taken from a study of shared clonotypes between healthy human individuals. General study results and limits: Memory subsets had estimated richness that was generally smaller than that of naive subsets.

Germline CDR1 reads MDHEN; CDR2 reads SYDVKM. The CDR3 has 14 amino acids. Trimming removed 7 bases at V and 2 bases at J, with 12 bases between. Generated by immunoSEQ multiplex PCR, the TCRdb table keeps only in-frame clones and is missing some. Of hundreds of thousands of clones listed, 95% to 97% were seen once; the top ten hold 0.11%. Naive CD8 cells lacked CD45RO, underwent positive selection for CCR7 and left out terminally differentiated effector memory CD45RA+ cells. The clonotype originates from a woman in her twenties or thirties in good health. Sequenced sample: naive CD8+ T cells sorted from blood. The V and J genes are TRBV28 and TRBJ2-1, with D perhaps TRBD2 (5 bases). DNA of the CDR3: TGTGCCAGCACGGTTAGGGAGCCCTACAATGAGCAGTTCTTC. Amino acids: CASTVREPYNEQFF. The full variable domain, with the rest looked up from reference TRBV28 and TRBJ2-1, is DVKVTQSSRYLVKRTGEKVFLECVQDMDHENMFWYRQDPGLGLRLIYFSYDVKMKEKGDIPEGYSVSREKKERFSLILESASTNQTSMYLCASTVREPYNEQFFGPGTRLTVL.